A single sample is the source of the 5 T cell receptor beta chains below, sequenced in a study of shared T cell receptors in the human thymus. This table comes from immunoSEQ multiplex PCR, and its TCRdb copy is limited to in-frame clones, with some not included. The sample carries about 660,000 clones, around 89% recorded once. The sample was also reused in another study, on human thymus T cells.

The sequenced material came from thymocytes. The receptors were gathered from a boy less than two years old with a congenital heart defect.

The chain couples TRBV7-9 to TRBJ2-1; no reliable D call. CDR1 and CDR2 (germline): SEHNR, FQNEAQ (reference sequence). V gave up 1 base and J gave up 0 bases, with 10 bases separating them. This CDR3 spans 16 amino acids. The CDR3, as DNA: TGTGCCAGCAGCTTAGATTTACTGAGCTCCTACAATGAGCAGTTCTTC. It codes for CASSLDLLSSYNEQFF.

J is TRBJ2-1 and V is TRBV6-1, with TRBD2 matching 13 bases. Losses at the gene ends were 9 bases for V and 9 bases for J; bases not matched to a gene: 11. The CDR3 runs to 15 residues. Germline lookup yields CDR1 MNHNS and CDR2 SASEGT. CDR3 in DNA: TGTGCCAGTAAGCATACTAGCGGGAGGGCCTCTGAGCAGTTCTTC. This gives the protein CASKHTSGRASEQFF.

The V and J genes are TRBV13 and TRBJ1-1; 9 nucleotides line up with TRBD1. The CDR3 is 17 residues long. The trim removed 5 bases at V and 0 bases at J, leaving 10 bases unmatched. CDR1 and CDR2 (germline): PRHDT, FYEKMQ (reference sequence). The CDR3 DNA reads TGTGCCAGCAGCGGTTGGGGGACAGGGCTCATGAACACTGAAGCTTTCTTT. Encoded protein: CASSGWGTGLMNTEAFF. Supplemented by reference TRBV13 and TRBJ1-1, the full variable domain reads AAGVIQSPRHLIKEKRETATLKCYPIPRHDTVYWYQQGPGQDPQFLISFYEKMQSDKGSIPDRFSAQQFSDYHSELNMSSLELGDSALYFCASSGWGTGLMNTEAFFGQGTRLTVV.

The chain employs TRBV4-3 and TRBJ2-3, with TRBD2 as a possible D gene (6 bases). The V end was cut by 4 bases, the J end by 2 bases, with 28 bases between. Germline assignment: CDR1 LGHNA and CDR2 YSLEER. The CDR3 is 20 residues long. CDR3 sequence reads: CASSRNLGSVTAGNTDTQYF. In DNA form, the CDR3 reads TGCGCCAGCAGCCGGAACCTCGGGTCTGTAACGGCGGGGAACACAGATACGCAGTATTTT.

The chain couples TRBV19 to TRBJ2-3, with 9 bases fitting TRBD2. The CDR3 has 19 amino acids. The ends lost 9 bases at V and 3 bases at J; junction bases unmatched: 22. The germline CDR1 and CDR2 sequences are LNHDA and SQIVND (reference sequence). The CDR3 nucleotides read TGTGCCAGCCAAAACCGATACCCTGTAGCGGGAGAAGGTACAGATACGCAGTATTTT. Protein sequence: CASQNRYPVAGEGTDTQYF.